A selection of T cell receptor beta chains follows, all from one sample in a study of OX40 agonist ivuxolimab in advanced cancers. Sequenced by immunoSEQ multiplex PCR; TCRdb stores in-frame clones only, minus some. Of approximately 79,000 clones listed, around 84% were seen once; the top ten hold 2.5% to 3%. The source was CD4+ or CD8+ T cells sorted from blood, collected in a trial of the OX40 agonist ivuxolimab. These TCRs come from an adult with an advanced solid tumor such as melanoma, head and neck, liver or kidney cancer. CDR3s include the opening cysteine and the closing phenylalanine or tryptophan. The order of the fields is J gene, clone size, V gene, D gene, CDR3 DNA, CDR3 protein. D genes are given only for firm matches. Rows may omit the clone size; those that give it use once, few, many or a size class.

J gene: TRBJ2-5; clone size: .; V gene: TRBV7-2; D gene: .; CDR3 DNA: TGTGCCAGCAGCTTAGATAGGGACGAGACCCAGTACTTC; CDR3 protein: CASSLDRDETQYF
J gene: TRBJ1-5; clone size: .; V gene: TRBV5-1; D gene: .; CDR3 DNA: TGCGCCAGCAGCTTGGATGGGGTTAGCAATCAGCCCCAGCATTTT; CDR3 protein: CASSLDGVSNQPQHF
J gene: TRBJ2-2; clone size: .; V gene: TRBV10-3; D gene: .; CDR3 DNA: TGTGCCATCAGTGGTCAGGCAGGGGGGACCGGGGAGCTGTTTTTT; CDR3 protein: CAISGQAGGTGELFF
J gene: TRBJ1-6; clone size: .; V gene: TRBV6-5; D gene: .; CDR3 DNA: TGTGCCAGCACCACATCTACTTTGATTAATTCACCCCTCCACTTT; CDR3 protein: CASTTSTLINSPLHF
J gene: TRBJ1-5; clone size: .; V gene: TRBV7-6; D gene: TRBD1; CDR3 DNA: TGTGCCAGCAGCAAAAATCAGGGGGACAATCAGCCCCAGCATTTT; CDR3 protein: CASSKNQGDNQPQHF
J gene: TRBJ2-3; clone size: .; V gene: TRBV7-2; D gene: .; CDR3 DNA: TGTGCCAGCAGCCCGGGGGGCCTGGCAGATACGCAGTATTTT; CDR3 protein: CASSPGGLADTQYF
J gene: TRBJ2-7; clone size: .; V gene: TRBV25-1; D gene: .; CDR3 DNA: TGTGCCAGCAGTACCCCAACTTCGTATTCGGCCGAGCAGTACTTC; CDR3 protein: CASSTPTSYSAEQYF
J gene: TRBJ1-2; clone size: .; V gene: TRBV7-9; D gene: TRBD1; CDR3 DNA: TGTGCCAGCAGCCTGGACAGGGGTGGCTACACCTTC; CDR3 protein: CASSLDRGGYTF
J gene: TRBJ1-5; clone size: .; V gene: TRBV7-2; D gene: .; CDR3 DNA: TGTGCCAGCAGCCAAGGGGGGGGTTATAGCAATCAGCCCCAGCATTTT; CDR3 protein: CASSQGGGYSNQPQHF
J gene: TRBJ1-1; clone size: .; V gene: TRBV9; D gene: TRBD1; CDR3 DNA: TGTGCCAGCAGCAAAGACAGGGAGTGGACTAACACTGAAGCTTTCTTT; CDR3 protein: CASSKDREWTNTEAFF
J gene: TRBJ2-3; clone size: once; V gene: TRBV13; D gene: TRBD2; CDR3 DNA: TGTGCCAGCAGCTTGGGGCTAGCGGGGCTAGAGGGGGATACGCAGTATTTT; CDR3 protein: CASSLGLAGLEGDTQYF
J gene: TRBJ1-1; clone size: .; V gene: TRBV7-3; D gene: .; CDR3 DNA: TGTGCCAGCAGCCTTAAGGTCAGAGACCCTATGAACACTGAAGCTTTCTTT; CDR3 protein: CASSLKVRDPMNTEAFF
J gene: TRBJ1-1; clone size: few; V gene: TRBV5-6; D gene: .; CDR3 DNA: TGTGCCAGCAGCCCGGGGGCCATGAACACTGAAGCTTTCTTT; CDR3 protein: CASSPGAMNTEAFF
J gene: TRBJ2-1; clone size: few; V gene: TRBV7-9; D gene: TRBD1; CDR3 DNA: TGTGCCAGCAGCTTAGCCTGGGGGACAGGGAAGGGGAATGAGCAGTTCTTC; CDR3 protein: CASSLAWGTGKGNEQFF
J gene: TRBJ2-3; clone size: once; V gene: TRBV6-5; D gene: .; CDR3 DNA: TGTGCCAGCAGTTACTCACAGGGGAGGACCACAGATACGCAGTATTTT; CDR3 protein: CASSYSQGRTTDTQYF
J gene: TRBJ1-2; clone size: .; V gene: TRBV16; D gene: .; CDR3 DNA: TGTGCCAGCAGCCGGATGATGAGCTACACCTTC; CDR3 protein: CASSRMMSYTF